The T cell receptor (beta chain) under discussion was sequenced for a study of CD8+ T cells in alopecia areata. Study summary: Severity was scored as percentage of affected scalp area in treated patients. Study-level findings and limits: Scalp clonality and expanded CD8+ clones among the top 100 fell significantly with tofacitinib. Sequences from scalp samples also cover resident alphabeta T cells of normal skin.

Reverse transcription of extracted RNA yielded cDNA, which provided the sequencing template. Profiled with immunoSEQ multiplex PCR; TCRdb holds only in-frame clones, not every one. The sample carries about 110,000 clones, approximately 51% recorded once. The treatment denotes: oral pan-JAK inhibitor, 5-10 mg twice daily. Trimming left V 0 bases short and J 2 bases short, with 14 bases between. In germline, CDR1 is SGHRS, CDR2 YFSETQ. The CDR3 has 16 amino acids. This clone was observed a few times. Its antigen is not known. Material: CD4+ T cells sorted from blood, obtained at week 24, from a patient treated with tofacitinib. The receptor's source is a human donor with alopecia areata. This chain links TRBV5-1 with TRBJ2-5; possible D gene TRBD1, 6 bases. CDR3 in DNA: TGCGCCAGCAGCTTGGGGGCCACACAGGGACAAGAGACCCAGTACTTC. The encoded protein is CASSLGATQGQETQYF.